One sample yielded the 28 T cell receptor beta chains listed below, sequenced in a study of blood T cell repertoires in COVID-19 (dated by TCRdb to 2018 to 2020). The library was made by the immunoSEQ multiplex PCR assay. As stored in TCRdb, this immuneACCESS dataset retains in-frame rearrangements with V and J assigned. A fraction of the clones does not appear; measured against another copy, unresolved V genes explain less than half of the discrepancy, and the remainder lacks a known reason. The sample table holds some 26,000 clones, of which 85% to 90% were seen once. The ten most abundant clones make up more than 4% of the sample. The sequenced material came from peripheral blood. These receptors were collected from a man aged 65-85 years with active COVID-19.

The chain combines TRBV5-6 with TRBJ2-5; 7 bases match TRBD1. Germline V CDR1 and CDR2: SGHDT, YYEEEE. CDR3 length equals 14 residues. The junction had 6 bases not matched to a gene; V was cut back by 5 bases and J by 2 bases. CDR3 amino acids: CASSLQGNQETQYF. In nucleotides, the CDR3 is TGTGCCAGCAGTCTACAGGGGAATCAAGAGACCCAGTACTTC.

This chain connects TRBV30 to TRBJ1-6; possible D gene TRBD1, 6 bases. The CDR3 consists of 15 residues. With 0 bases removed from V and 9 bases from J, the gap between germline ends came to 15 bases. CDR1 is GTSNPN, CDR2 SVGIG, per germline (reference sequence). The CDR3 DNA follows: TGTGCCTGGAGTGTATCCACAGGGACGGCTTCACCCCTCCACTTT. This gives the protein CAWSVSTGTASPLHF.

The chain links TRBV21-1 to TRBJ2-7; the listed D gene, TRBD2, was not tested against the DNA. TRBV21-1 is noted as a pseudogene. The CDR3 length is 18 residues. As DNA, the CDR3 is TGTGCCAGCAGCAAAGTCGATATATCGGGGAGGCGTTCCTACGAGCAGTACTTC. Its translation is CASSKVDISGRRSYEQYF.

The chain joins TRBV13 to TRBJ2-7; D remains unclear. Trimming cost V 5 bases and J 3 bases, with 11 bases left between them. There are 13 residues in the CDR3. Germline V gives CDR1 PRHDT, CDR2 FYEKMQ (reference sequence). Here the CDR3 reads CASSLASNYEQYF. CDR3 coding DNA: TGTGCCAGCAGCCTCGCTTCTAACTACGAGCAGTACTTC.

The chain couples TRBV9 to TRBJ1-1; D not resolved. This CDR3 comprises 14 residues. Trimming removed 4 bases at V and 0 bases at J, with 10 bases between. CDR1 and CDR2 from the germline V gene are SGDLS and YYNGEE. The CDR3 sequence: CASSPLSVNTEAFF. CDR3 coding DNA: TGTGCCAGCAGCCCCCTGAGCGTGAACACTGAAGCTTTCTTT.

The chain has TRBV27 and TRBJ2-7; a weak D match, TRBD2 (5 bases). CDR1 and CDR2 (germline): MNHEY, SMNVEV (reference sequence). This CDR3 contains 17 residues. The V end was cut by 4 bases, the J end by 2 bases, with 21 bases between. CDR3 protein: CASSWLTPSGKPYEQYF. The CDR3 nucleotides are TGTGCCAGCAGTTGGCTCACCCCCTCGGGGAAACCCTACGAGCAGTACTTC.

The chain has TRBV10-3 and TRBJ2-7, with 8 bases that match TRBD1. From germline, CDR1 is ENHRY and CDR2 SYGVKD. There are 17 residues in the CDR3. V shed 4 bases, J shed 1 base, and the junction held 12 bases outside the gene matches. The CDR3 nucleotides read TGTGCCATCAGTGGAGGAGACAGGGGATTCTCTTCCTACGAGCAGTACTTC. Amino acid sequence: CAISGGDRGFSSYEQYF.

This chain links TRBV2 with TRBJ2-7; 7 nucleotides match TRBD1. This CDR3 is built from 14 residues. Germline assignment: CDR1 SNHLY and CDR2 FYNNEI. J lost 3 bases, V lost 8 bases, and 10 bases had no gene match. Here the CDR3 reads CASSQGDTHYEQYF. The CDR3 nucleotides read TGTGCCAGCTCCCAGGGGGACACCCACTACGAGCAGTACTTC.

V usage is TRBV6-1 and J usage is TRBJ2-1, with 8 positions matching TRBD1. Germline CDR1 MNHNS, CDR2 SASEGT. This CDR3 has 15 amino acids. After removal of 3 bases from V and 1 base from J, the junction contained 2 bases not matched to a gene. CDR3 sequence: CASSERTGSYNEQFF. CDR3 sequence (DNA): TGTGCCAGCAGTGAGAGGACAGGGTCCTACAATGAGCAGTTCTTC.

The rearrangement joins TRBV6-5 to TRBJ2-3; D might be TRBD2 (7 bases). The CDR3 has 16 amino acids. Between the trimmed V and J ends, which lost 1 base and 4 bases, there was a span of 15 bases. CDR1 is MNHEY and CDR2 is SVGAGI in the germline V gene. CDR3: CASSYLGGGAADTQYF. CDR3 nucleotide sequence: TGTGCCAGCAGTTACTTGGGGGGGGGCGCCGCAGATACGCAGTATTTT.

This chain links TRBV4-3 with TRBJ2-7, with 11 bases fitting TRBD1. The CDR3 extends over 16 amino acids. J gave up 7 bases and V 0 bases, and 8 bases lay outside the gene matches. The germline gives CDR1 LGHNA, CDR2 YSLEER. The CDR3 here is CASSQERTGGLGEQYF. DNA of the CDR3: TGCGCCAGCAGCCAAGAACGGACAGGGGGCTTGGGGGAGCAGTACTTC.

V and J are TRBV6-5 and TRBJ2-5; D is unresolved. Germline loops: CDR1 MNHEY, CDR2 SVGAGI. Trimming shortened V by 1 base and J by 3 bases, and 6 bases separated the two germline ends. This CDR3 is 13 amino acids long. For the CDR3, the DNA is TGTGCCAGCAGTTACTTGGCAGAAGAGACCCAGTACTTC. Its protein is CASSYLAEETQYF.

In DNA, the CDR3 is TGTGCCAGCAGCTTAGTGGGCGGGCGGGAGCTGTTTTTT. Translating gives CASSLVGGRELFF. The chain is built from TRBV11-3 and TRBJ2-2; D perhaps matches TRBD2 (5 bases). The CDR3 runs 13 residues. Germline assignment: CDR1 SGHNT and CDR2 YENEEA. The ends were cut back, 1 base at V and 9 bases at J, with 9 bases in the middle.

In this sample, this clone turned up a few times. The rearrangement uses TRBV10-3 and TRBJ1-5; D not certain. V was trimmed by 6 bases and J by 0 bases, leaving 12 bases between them. The germline CDR1 and CDR2 sequences are ENHRY and SYGVKD. The CDR3 extends over 15 amino acids. The CDR3 bases are TGTGCCATCAGCAGGACTGGGGATAGCAATCAGCCCCAGCATTTT. It is translated as CAISRTGDSNQPQHF.

V usage is TRBV10-3 and J usage is TRBJ1-5, with D maybe TRBD1 (5 bases). Per the germline V gene, CDR1 is ENHRY and CDR2 is SYGVKD. The CDR3 totals 14 residues. Deletions cut 4 bases from V and 0 bases from J, with 7 bases between. The CDR3 reads CAISGRGSNQPQHF. The CDR3, as DNA: TGTGCCATCAGTGGAAGGGGTAGCAATCAGCCCCAGCATTTT.

The rearrangement uses TRBV9 and TRBJ2-1, with 11 bases fitting TRBD2. V lost 3 bases and J lost 9; bases outside the gene matches: 8. From germline, CDR1 is SGDLS and CDR2 YYNGEE. There are 15 residues in the CDR3. CDR3 DNA: TGTGCCAGCAGCGACTTAGCGGGGGGGCGCGGTGAGCAGTTCTTC. It specifies CASSDLAGGRGEQFF.

V is TRBV7-2 and J is TRBJ1-2; 7 bases are a match to TRBD1. Losses at the gene ends were 1 base for V and 1 base for J; bases not matched to a gene: 0. CDR1 SGHTA and CDR2 FQGNSA come from the germline V gene. The CDR3 has 14 amino acids. CDR3 nucleotides: TGTGCCAGCAGCTTAGGACAGGGTAACTATGGCTACACCTTC. It encodes CASSLGQGNYGYTF.

This sequence joins TRBV6-5 and TRBJ1-2, with D possibly TRBD1 on 5 matching bases. Germline V gives CDR1 MNHEY, CDR2 SVGAGI. The V end was cut by 0 bases, the J end by 7 bases, with 15 bases between. This CDR3 region has 15 residues. DNA for the CDR3: TGTGCCAGCAGTTACTCCGGCCAGGGTGTAGGTGGCTACACCTTC. Translated, it gives CASSYSGQGVGGYTF.

V and J are TRBV6-5 and TRBJ2-1; 7 bases align to TRBD2. V shed 2 bases, J shed 9 bases, and the junction held 4 bases outside the gene matches. CDR1 and CDR2 (germline): MNHEY, SVGAGI. This CDR3 is 13 amino acids long. The CDR3 DNA sequence: TGTGCCAGCAGTTACACCACTAGCGCTGAGCAGTTCTTC. As protein: CASSYTTSAEQFF.

This chain uses TRBV19 with TRBJ2-7, with 10 bases identical to TRBD1. Per the germline V gene, CDR1 is LNHDA and CDR2 is SQIVND (reference sequence). This CDR3 spans 14 amino acids. After removal of 6 bases from V and 6 bases from J, the junction contained 8 bases not matched to a gene. The CDR3 region has the DNA TGTGCCAGTAGATCGCAGGGACAGGGGAGCGAGCAGTACTTC. This codes for CASRSQGQGSEQYF.

V is TRBV29-1 and J is TRBJ2-4; the match to TRBD2 covers 9 bases. V dropped 3 bases and J dropped 0; count of bases not matched to a gene: 0. The CDR3 sequence is 14 residues long. Germline V gives CDR1 SQVTM, CDR2 ANQGSEA. The DNA for the CDR3 is TGCAGCGTTGAGCGGGGGGGAGCCAAAAACATTCAGTACTTC. This translates into CSVERGGAKNIQYF.

In nucleotides, the CDR3 is TGTGCCAGCAGTGAACAGAAGCGGGGGGGCCGGGAGACCCAGTACTTC. This sequence encodes CASSEQKRGGRETQYF. The chain combines TRBV25-1 with TRBJ2-5; 10 nucleotides align to TRBD2. Germline CDR1 and CDR2: MGHDK and SYGVNS. J lost 5 bases, V lost 2 bases, and 8 bases had no gene match. This CDR3 contains 16 residues.

The chain combines TRBV21-1 with TRBJ1-5; the table's D call, TRBD1, has no DNA check behind it. TRBV21-1 is a documented pseudogene. The CDR3 runs 16 residues. This chain's CDR3 is CASSNEGQAGGQPQHF. In nucleotides, the CDR3 is TGTGCCAGCAGCAATGAGGGACAGGCCGGGGGACAGCCCCAGCATTTT.

The V call is TRBV3-1 (or the pseudogene TRBV3-2), the J call TRBJ1-6, with D possibly being TRBD1 (5 bases). The germline V gene encodes CDR1 LGHDT and CDR2 YNNKEL (reference sequence). V dropped 4 bases and J dropped 5 bases, with 9 bases sitting between them. This CDR3 comprises 14 residues. The chain's CDR3 is CASSPQGNNSPLHF. CDR3 nucleotides: TGTGCCAGCAGCCCCCAGGGAAATAATTCACCCCTCCACTTT.

The chain has TRBV7-9 and TRBJ1-2; D may be TRBD1 (5 bases). The V and J ends lost 6 bases and 6 bases respectively, with 20 bases between them. Per germline, CDR1 SEHNR and CDR2 FQNEAQ (reference sequence). The CDR3 has 15 amino acids. The CDR3 reads CASSQGTVFKDGYTF. In DNA, the CDR3 is TGTGCCAGCAGTCAAGGGACTGTGTTTAAAGATGGCTACACCTTC. Complete variable domain (other parts from reference TRBV7-9 and TRBJ1-2): DTGVSQNPRHKITKRGQNVTFRCDPISEHNRLYWYRQTLGQGPEFLTYFQNEAQLEKSRLLSDRFSAERPKGSFSTLEIQRTEQGDSAMYLCASSQGTVFKDGYTFGSGTRLTVV.

The chain joins TRBV7-3 to TRBJ2-7, with 7 nucleotides matching TRBD2. Germline V gene lookup returns CDR1 SGHTA and CDR2 FQGTGA. The CDR3 spans 15 residues. Trimming removed 2 bases from V and 0 bases from J; junction bases left unmatched: 4. CDR3 coding DNA: TGTGCCAGCAGCTTAGGGAGGGGCCTCTCCTACGAGCAGTACTTC. Its protein product is CASSLGRGLSYEQYF.

V gene TRBV29-1 combines with J gene TRBJ1-2, with TRBD1 matching over 8 bases. This CDR3 is 15 amino acids long. In germline, CDR1 is SQVTM, CDR2 ANQGSEA. V lost 6 bases and J lost 2; bases outside the gene matches: 11. The CDR3 is CSVQDPGQGNYGYTF. The DNA for the CDR3 is TGCAGCGTCCAAGATCCCGGACAGGGCAACTATGGCTACACCTTC.

V and J are TRBV28 and TRBJ1-5; TRBD1 matches 8 bases. The germline V gene encodes CDR1 MDHEN and CDR2 SYDVKM. Losses at the gene ends were 5 bases for V and 9 bases for J; bases not matched to a gene: 15. The CDR3 is 16 residues long. The CDR3 sequence: CASSLGQGGPLAPQHF. The DNA for the CDR3 is TGTGCCAGCAGTCTTGGACAGGGAGGACCGCTGGCGCCCCAGCATTTT. Combining the CDR3 with reference TRBV28 and TRBJ1-5 gives the whole variable domain DVKVTQSSRYLVKRTGEKVFLECVQDMDHENMFWYRQDPGLGLRLIYFSYDVKMKEKGDIPEGYSVSREKKERFSLILESASTNQTSMYLCASSLGQGGPLAPQHFGDGTRLSIL.